The 10 T cell receptor beta chains below come from one sample, sequenced in a study of cytomegalovirus exposure and HLA in healthy donors. Vbeta (60) and Jbeta (13) primers were used in the PCR. Assay: immunoSEQ multiplex PCR; the TCRdb copy retains only in-frame clones and omits some. Of about 140,000 clones in the sample, 70% are singletons; the top ten hold approximately 1.8%. Material: PBMCs. These receptors were collected from a woman in her 30s in good health and CMV-seronegative.

The V call is TRBV28, the J call TRBJ1-2, with D possibly matching TRBD1 (5 bases). This CDR3 is built from 16 residues. Germline V lookup: CDR1 MDHEN, CDR2 SYDVKM. V shed 2 bases and J shed 5 bases, with 18 bases lying between them. CDR3 sequence reads: CASSLSMAGVAYGYTF. In DNA form, the CDR3 reads TGTGCCAGCAGTTTAAGCATGGCGGGGGTAGCATATGGCTACACCTTC.

This chain joins TRBV19 and TRBJ1-2; no reliable D call. The V end lost 5 bases, the J end lost 4 bases, and 8 bases lay between the germline ends. The CDR3 is 12 residues long. Germline lookup yields CDR1 LNHDA and CDR2 SQIVND (reference sequence). The CDR3 sequence: CASSEGTYGYTF. The CDR3 nucleotides read TGTGCCAGTAGTGAGGGAACCTATGGCTACACCTTC. The full variable domain, with the rest looked up from reference TRBV19 and TRBJ1-2, is DGGITQSPKYLFRKEGQNVTLSCEQNLNHDAMYWYRQDPGQGLRLIYYSQIVNDFQKGDIAEGYSVSREKKESFPLTVTSAQKNPTAFYLCASSEGTYGYTFGSGTRLTVV.

The J gene is TRBJ1-1, the V gene TRBV7-8; the D gene is possibly TRBD1 (5 bases). From germline, CDR1 is SGHVS and CDR2 FQNEAQ. This CDR3 is built from 14 residues. Trimming stripped 1 base from V and 3 bases from J, with 9 bases between. CDR3 sequence reads: CASSLGQSDTEAFF. For the CDR3, the DNA is TGTGCCAGCAGCTTAGGACAGTCGGACACTGAAGCTTTCTTT.

This sequence joins TRBV7-8 and TRBJ2-1; 7 nucleotides line up with TRBD2. The V gene end was trimmed by 4 bases and the J gene end by 6 bases; junction bases not matched to a gene: 9. The CDR3 is 15 residues long. CDR1 and CDR2 (germline): SGHVS, FQNEAQ. The CDR3 here is CASSSGTIMFNEQFF. The CDR3 DNA sequence: TGTGCCAGCAGCTCCGGGACTATCATGTTCAATGAGCAGTTCTTC.

The CDR3 DNA follows: TGTGCCAGCTTTAAGCGGGGGCACCCCTACGAGCAGTACGTC. This translates into CASFKRGHPYEQYV. This chain joins TRBV5-6 and TRBJ2-7, with 8 bases aligning to TRBD2. V trimming: 7 bases; J trimming: 2 bases; junction bases outside the gene matches: 8. Germline CDR1 is SGHDT and CDR2 is YYEEEE. The CDR3 length is 14 residues.

In DNA form, the CDR3 reads TGTGCCAGCAGCTTAGAAATACTAGCGGACCCGCCGAGAGAGACCCAGTACTTC. It translates to CASSLEILADPPRETQYF. V gene TRBV7-6 combines with J gene TRBJ2-5; 8 bases agree with TRBD2. This CDR3 has 18 residues. Looked up from germline, CDR1 is SGHVS and CDR2 is FNYEAQ. Trimming at V came to 1 base and at J to 4 bases, leaving 14 bases not matched to a gene.

In its sample, this clone was seen a few times. The chain joins TRBV19 to TRBJ1-5; D might be TRBD1 (5 bases). V was clipped by 1 base and J by 8 bases, with 9 bases between them. CDR1 and CDR2 from the germline V gene are LNHDA and SQIVND (reference sequence). The CDR3 has 13 residues. The CDR3 DNA reads TGTGCCAGTAGTATAGCCAGGGAAGAGCCCCAGCATTTT. It yields the protein CASSIAREEPQHF.

V is TRBV6-5 and J is TRBJ2-3; D is uncertain. This CDR3 region has 12 residues. Germline V gives CDR1 MNHEY, CDR2 SVGAGI. V was cut by 4 bases and J by 4 bases, with 6 bases left in between. CDR3 residues: CASSSTADTQYF. The CDR3 DNA reads TGTGCCAGCAGTTCTACGGCAGATACGCAGTATTTT.

The chain employs TRBV28 and TRBJ2-7; D is possibly TRBD2 (7 bases). V was cut by 6 bases and J by 0 bases, with 12 bases left in between. The CDR3 contains 14 residues. Per germline, CDR1 MDHEN and CDR2 SYDVKM. CDR3 amino acids: CASRGAGDSYEQYV. The CDR3 DNA follows: TGTGCCAGCAGGGGGGCGGGGGACTCCTACGAGCAGTACGTC.

In this sample, this clone turned up once. CDR3 sequence reads: CASTLVRGEAFF. Written as DNA, the CDR3 is TGTGCCAGCACCTTAGTCAGGGGAGAAGCTTTCTTT. The chain couples TRBV28 to TRBJ1-1; D is perhaps TRBD1 (6 bases). The V end was cut by 7 bases, the J end by 8 bases, with 14 bases between. This CDR3 region has 12 residues. Germline CDR1 and CDR2: MDHEN and SYDVKM.